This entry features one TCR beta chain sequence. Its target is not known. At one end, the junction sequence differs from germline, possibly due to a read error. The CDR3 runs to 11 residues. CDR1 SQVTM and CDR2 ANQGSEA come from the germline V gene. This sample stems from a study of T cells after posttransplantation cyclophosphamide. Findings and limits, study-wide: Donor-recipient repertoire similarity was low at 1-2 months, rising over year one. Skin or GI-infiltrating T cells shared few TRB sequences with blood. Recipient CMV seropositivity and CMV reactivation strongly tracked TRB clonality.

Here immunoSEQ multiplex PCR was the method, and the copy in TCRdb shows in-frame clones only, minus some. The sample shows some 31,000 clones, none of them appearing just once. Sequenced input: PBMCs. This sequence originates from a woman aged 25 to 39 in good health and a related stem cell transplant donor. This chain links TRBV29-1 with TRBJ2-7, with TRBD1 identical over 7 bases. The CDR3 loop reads CSARQGNEQHF. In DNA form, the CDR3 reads TGCAGCGCTAGACAGGGTAACGAGCAGCACTTC.